The TCR beta chain described here comes from a study of PD-L1 blockade in urothelial cancer. Study details: It was around 2014 that patients started atezolizumab at 1,200 mg intravenously every 3 weeks. Median T cell yield from blood was 141,255. Analysis of blood occurred 3 weeks (second dose) and 6 weeks after treatment start.

As for time point: peripheral blood 6 weeks after treatment start. Disease in patients was locally advanced or metastatic urothelial carcinoma. The CDR3 extends over 16 amino acids. Per the germline V gene, CDR1 is SGHDT and CDR2 is YYEEEE. Trimming removed 3 bases from V and 4 bases from J, with 16 bases in between. Profiling relied on immunoSEQ multiplex PCR, and the TCRdb table lists in-frame clones only, not all of them. The data contain about 38,000 clones, 80% to 90% of them singletons. Only a few counts were recorded for this clone. This sequence was found in a man between 60 and 70 years old with urothelial cancer. The chain links TRBV5-6 to TRBJ1-4; a possible D gene is TRBD1 (6 bases). The starting material was PBMCs, obtained around atezolizumab (anti-PD-L1) treatment. The CDR3 spells CASSSLAGAHNEKLFF. In DNA form, the CDR3 reads TGTGCCAGCAGCTCCTTGGCAGGGGCCCATAATGAAAAACTGTTTTTT.